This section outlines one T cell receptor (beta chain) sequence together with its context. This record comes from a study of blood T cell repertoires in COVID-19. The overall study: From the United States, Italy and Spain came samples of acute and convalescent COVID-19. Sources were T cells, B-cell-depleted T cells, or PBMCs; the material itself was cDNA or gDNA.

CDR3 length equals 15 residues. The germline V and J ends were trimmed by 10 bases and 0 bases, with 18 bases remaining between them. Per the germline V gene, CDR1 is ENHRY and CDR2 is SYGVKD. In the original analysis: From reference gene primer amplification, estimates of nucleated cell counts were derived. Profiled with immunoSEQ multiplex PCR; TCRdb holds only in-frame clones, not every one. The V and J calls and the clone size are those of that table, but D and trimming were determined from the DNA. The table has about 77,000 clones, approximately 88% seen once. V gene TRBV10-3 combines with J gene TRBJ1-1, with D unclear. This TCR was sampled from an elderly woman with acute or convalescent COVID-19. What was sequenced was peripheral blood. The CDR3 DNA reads TGTGCCAGCCAATCCCAGGCCAGCATGAACACTGAAGCTTTCTTT. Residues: CASQSQASMNTEAFF.